This paragraph reports one TCR beta chain. Its target antigen remains unknown. Base-call qualities are not available, and no considerably larger clone is one nucleotide away. The sample's treatment or condition, from its label and the paper: in vitro stimulation with specific CMV peptide epitopes to enrich CMV-specific T cells. The sample was run on an Illumina HiSeq 1500. TCRdb reanalyzed the raw reads on its own, using fastp at Q25 for trimming and MiXCR for clone calling, and kept in-frame beta chains. Every entry covers one CDR3 protein and lists the most common genes and DNA from its rows. This sample holds about 770,000 distinct CDR3 sequences; roughly 28% were observed only once. Over 10% of the sample comes from the top ten. The data were obtained in a study of T cell repertoires in cytomegalovirus infection (dated by TCRdb to about 2019). Background for the entire study: Peptide stimulations targeted recently identified HLA-C-restricted CMV epitopes, whose presentation resists viral immunomodulation, together with well-studied HLA-B-restricted epitopes. The HLA type of each donor mattered for the analysis, because public TCR beta signatures pointed to carriage of CMV infection along with the matching HLA type. General study outcomes and caveats: The ex vivo response was dominated by HLA-C-restricted CMV-specific TCR beta clonotypes, and the single most frequent clonotype in two of eight donors was supplied by these HLA-C-restricted clonotypes. Carriers of CMV infection plus the relevant HLA type were discriminated by the cumulative frequency of public TCR beta family members in the study cohort and in an independent 352-donor cohort.

There are 16 amino acids in the CDR3, from cysteine to phenylalanine inclusive. Only the CDR3 DNA is retained, 48 bases long and in frame from the first base. CDR1 and CDR2, per the germline V gene, are SQVTM and ANQGSEA. The junction carries 22 bases between V and J, which are trimmed by 5 bases and 2 bases respectively. Specimen: cultured CD8+ T cells from PBMCs, collected from culture after CMV antigen stimulation. The receptor was derived from a human donor in good health (CMV status not recorded). Some clones in this sample may be carry-over from other donors' samples. In this chain, TRBV29-1 is recombined with TRBJ2-7, with the D gene too uncertain to name. The CDR3 region has the sequence CSVLYNPLDGPYEQYF. The sequenced DNA is TGCAGCGTTCTCTACAACCCCCTGGACGGGCCCTACGAGCAGTACTTC.